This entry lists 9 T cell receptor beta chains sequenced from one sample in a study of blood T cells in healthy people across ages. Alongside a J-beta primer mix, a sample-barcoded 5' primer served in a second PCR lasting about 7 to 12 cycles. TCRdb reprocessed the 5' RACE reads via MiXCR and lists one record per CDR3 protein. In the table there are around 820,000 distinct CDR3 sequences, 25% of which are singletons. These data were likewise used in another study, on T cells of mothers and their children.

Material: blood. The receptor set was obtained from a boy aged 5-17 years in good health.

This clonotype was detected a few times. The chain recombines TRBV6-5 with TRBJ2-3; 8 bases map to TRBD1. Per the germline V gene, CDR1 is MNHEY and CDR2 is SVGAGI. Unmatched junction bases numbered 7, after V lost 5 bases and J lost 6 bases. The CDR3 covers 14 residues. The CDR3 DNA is TGTGCCAGCAGTGCAGGACAGGGCCGGGATACGCAGTATTTT. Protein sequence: CASSAGQGRDTQYF.

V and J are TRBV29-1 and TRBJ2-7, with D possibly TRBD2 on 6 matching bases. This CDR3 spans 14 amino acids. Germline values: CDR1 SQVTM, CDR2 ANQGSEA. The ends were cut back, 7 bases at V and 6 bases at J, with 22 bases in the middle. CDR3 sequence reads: CSALKVGGSGEQYF. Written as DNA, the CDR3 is TGCAGCGCCCTAAAAGTGGGGGGATCTGGCGAGCAGTACTTC.

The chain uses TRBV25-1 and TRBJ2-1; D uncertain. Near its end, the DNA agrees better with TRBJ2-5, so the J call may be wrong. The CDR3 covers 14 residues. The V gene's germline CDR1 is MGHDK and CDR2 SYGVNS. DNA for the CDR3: TGTGCCAGCAGTGATACGACAAAAAAAGAGACCCAGTACTTC. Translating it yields CASSDTTKKETQYF.

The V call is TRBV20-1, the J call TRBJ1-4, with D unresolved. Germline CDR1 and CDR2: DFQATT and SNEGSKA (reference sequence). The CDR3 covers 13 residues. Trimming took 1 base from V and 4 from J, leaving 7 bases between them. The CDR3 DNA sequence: TGCAGTGCTAGAGTTGGGATTAATGAAAAACTGTTTTTT. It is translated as CSARVGINEKLFF.

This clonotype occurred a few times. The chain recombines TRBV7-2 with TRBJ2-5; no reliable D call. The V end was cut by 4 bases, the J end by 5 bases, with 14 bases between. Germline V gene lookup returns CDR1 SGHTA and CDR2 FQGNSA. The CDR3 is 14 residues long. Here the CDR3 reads CASSSVASRETQYF. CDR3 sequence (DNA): TGTGCCAGCAGCTCAGTGGCGTCCCGGGAGACCCAGTACTTC.

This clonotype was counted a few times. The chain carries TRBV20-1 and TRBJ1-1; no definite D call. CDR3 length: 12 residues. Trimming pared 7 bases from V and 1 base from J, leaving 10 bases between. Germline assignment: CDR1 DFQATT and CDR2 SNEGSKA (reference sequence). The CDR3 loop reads CSVRPWNTEAFF. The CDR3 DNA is TGCAGTGTCCGTCCCTGGAACACTGAAGCTTTCTTT.

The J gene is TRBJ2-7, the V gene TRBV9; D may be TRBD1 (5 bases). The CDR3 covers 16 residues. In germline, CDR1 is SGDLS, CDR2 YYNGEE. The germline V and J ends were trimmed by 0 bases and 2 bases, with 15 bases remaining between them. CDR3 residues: CASSVAPRVGAYEQYF. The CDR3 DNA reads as TGTGCCAGCAGCGTAGCTCCAAGGGTAGGGGCCTACGAGCAGTACTTC.

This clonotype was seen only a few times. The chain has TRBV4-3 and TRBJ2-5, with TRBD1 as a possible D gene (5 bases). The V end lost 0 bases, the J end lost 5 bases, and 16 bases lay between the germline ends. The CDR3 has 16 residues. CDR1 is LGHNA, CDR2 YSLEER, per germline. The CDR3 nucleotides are TGCGCCAGCAGCCAAGATCTCGAGACAGATTGGGAGACCCAGTACTTC. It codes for CASSQDLETDWETQYF.

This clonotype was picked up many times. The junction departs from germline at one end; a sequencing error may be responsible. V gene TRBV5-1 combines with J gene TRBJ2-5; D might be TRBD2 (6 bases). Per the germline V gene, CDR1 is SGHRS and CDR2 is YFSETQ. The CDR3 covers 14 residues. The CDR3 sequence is CASSLRGPQETQYF. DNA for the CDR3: TGTGCCAGCAGCTTGCGGGGCCCCCAAGAGACCCAGTACTTC.